This T cell receptor beta chain came from a study of T cell changes during pregnancy in multiple sclerosis. CDR1 LGHNA and CDR2 YSLEER come from the germline V gene. The CDR3 has 15 residues. Trimming removed 0 bases from V and 6 bases from J; junction bases left unmatched: 7. The method was immunoSEQ multiplex PCR; TCRdb's version includes in-frame clones alone and lacks a portion of them. The sample consists of more than 15,000 clones, about 80% of them appearing once. Sequenced material: CD8+ T cells from peripheral blood mononuclear cells, taken after pregnancy. The receptor was isolated from a female donor in good health, enrolled as a control in a pregnancy study. The V call is TRBV4-3, the J call TRBJ1-2; 7 bases align to TRBD1. CDR3 protein: CASSQDKQGRHGYTF. The DNA of the CDR3 is TGCGCCAGCAGCCAAGATAAACAGGGGAGACATGGCTACACCTTC.